The source of this T cell receptor (beta chain) is a study of T-cell reconstitution after alpha-beta-depleted transplantation in children. CDR1 MNHEY and CDR2 SVGAGI come from the germline V gene. This CDR3 is built from 15 residues. V lost 0 bases to trimming and J lost 6 bases, with 11 bases between them. Library preparation (for TCRbeta) was performed with unique molecular identifiers. One entry per CDR3 protein, called by TCRdb with MiXCR from the PCR reads. The table lists hundreds of thousands of distinct CDR3 sequences, around 20% of them singletons. The source is a human donor who donated a stem cell graft to a child with acute lymphoblastic leukemia. The material sequenced was PBMCs from the stem cell graft donor, taken from the stem cell graft. This chain connects TRBV6-5 to TRBJ2-2; a possible D gene is TRBD2 (6 bases). CDR3 bases: TGTGCCAGCAGTTACTCGATGGGGAGGCCCGGGGAGCTGTTTTTT. This codes for CASSYSMGRPGELFF.